These 20 T cell receptor beta chains originate from one sample sequenced in a study of CD8+ T cells in alopecia areata. It was cDNA, reverse transcribed from extracted RNA, that served as the sequencing template. Profiled with immunoSEQ multiplex PCR; TCRdb holds only in-frame clones, not every one. The sample has over 150,000 clones, approximately 53% seen once. Sequenced sample: CD8+ T cells sorted from blood. Receptors were obtained from a human donor in good health.

There are a few counts of this clone. The J gene is TRBJ2-7, the V gene TRBV7-3; 8 positions match TRBD1. Germline lookup yields CDR1 SGHTA and CDR2 FQGTGA. CDR3 length equals 13 residues. V dropped 6 bases and J dropped 5; count of bases not matched to a gene: 6. CDR3 sequence reads: CASSRTGSHEQYF. CDR3 nucleotides: TGTGCCAGCAGTCGGACAGGGAGCCACGAGCAGTACTTC.

The chain uses TRBV5-6 and TRBJ2-3, with 15 bases aligning to TRBD2. CDR1 and CDR2 (germline): SGHDT, YYEEEE. V was clipped by 4 bases and J by 4 bases; unmatched bases: 10. The CDR3 has 18 residues. The CDR3 here is CASSRTSGGASFPDTQYF. The CDR3 DNA reads as TGTGCCAGCAGCAGGACTAGCGGGGGGGCGAGTTTCCCAGATACGCAGTATTTT.

The chain couples TRBV15 to TRBJ1-1, with unresolved D. The CDR3 has 12 residues. Germline assignment: CDR1 LNHNV and CDR2 YYDKDF (reference sequence). The V end lost 2 bases, the J end lost 11 bases, and 12 bases lay between the germline ends. The CDR3 spells CATSRTSGRAFF. The CDR3 coding sequence is TGTGCCACCAGCAGAACCTCGGGGAGGGCTTTCTTT.

CDR3 in DNA: TGCAGCGTTGCCGGACTAGCGGGGGTGGGTGATACGCAGTATTTT. The encoded protein is CSVAGLAGVGDTQYF. The rearrangement links TRBV29-1 to TRBJ2-3; 13 positions match TRBD2. Per germline, CDR1 SQVTM and CDR2 ANQGSEA. Trimming took 4 bases from V and 6 from J; bases not matched to a gene: 7. The CDR3 contains 15 residues.

The chain uses TRBV6-6 and TRBJ1-6, with 7 bases fitting TRBD1. This CDR3 region has 14 residues. In germline, CDR1 is MNHNY, CDR2 SVGAGI (reference sequence). The junction had 5 bases not matched to a gene; V was cut back by 5 bases and J by 7 bases. CDR3 DNA: TGTGCCAGCAGTCCGACAGGGAACAATTCACCCCTCCACTTT. Translated, it gives CASSPTGNNSPLHF.

This clone was observed a handful of times. The rearrangement joins TRBV12-5 to TRBJ2-1; D is perhaps TRBD1 (6 bases). CDR3 length: 13 residues. V lost 8 bases and J lost 3, with 11 bases in between. Germline V CDR1 and CDR2: LGHNT, FRNRAP. This chain's CDR3 is CASQGPDYNEQFF. The CDR3 region has the DNA TGTGCTAGTCAGGGGCCAGACTACAATGAGCAGTTCTTC.

Regarding this clone: This CDR3 is also generated by other DNA sequences in the sample. The genes are TRBV4-1 and TRBJ1-5, with TRBD1 matching 7 bases. The CDR3 loop spans 15 amino acids. The trim removed 3 bases at V and 2 bases at J, leaving 4 bases unmatched. The V gene's germline CDR1 is MGHRA and CDR2 YSYEKL. CDR3 protein: CASSQGGQGNQPQHF. The CDR3 region has the DNA TGCGCCAGCAGCCAGGGCGGACAGGGCAATCAGCCCCAGCATTTT.

J is TRBJ2-3 and V is TRBV7-6; TRBD2 matches at 8 bases. CDR3 size: 14 residues. V shed 2 bases, J shed 5 bases, and the junction held 3 bases outside the gene matches. The V gene's germline CDR1 is SGHVS and CDR2 FNYEAQ. Here the CDR3 reads CASSLPAGGDTQYF. The CDR3 nucleotides are TGTGCCAGCAGCTTACCTGCGGGGGGAGATACGCAGTATTTT.

This clone was counted a single time. This chain uses TRBV11-2 with TRBJ2-5, with TRBD1 matching over 8 bases. This CDR3 is 14 amino acids long. The V segment lost 3 bases and the J segment 3 bases; nucleotides outside the gene matches: 3. Germline CDR1 is SGHAT and CDR2 is FQNNGV. CDR3 in amino acids: CASSLGQAEETQYF. The DNA for the CDR3 is TGTGCCAGCAGCTTGGGACAGGCTGAAGAGACCCAGTACTTC.

This clone was counted between two and nine times. This rearrangement joins TRBV2 to TRBJ2-5; 7 bases are shared with TRBD1. The CDR3 is 15 residues long. The ends lost 4 bases at V and 9 bases at J; junction bases unmatched: 14. Germline values: CDR1 SNHLY, CDR2 FYNNEI. The CDR3 reads CASSGGQVLPGAQYF. CDR3 nucleotide sequence: TGTGCCAGCAGTGGCGGACAGGTTTTACCCGGAGCCCAGTACTTC.

CDR3: CSVKDGEPYNEQFF. The CDR3 nucleotides read TGCAGCGTAAAGGACGGGGAACCATACAATGAGCAGTTCTTC. V and J are TRBV29-1 and TRBJ2-1; D may be TRBD2 (5 bases). The CDR3 contains 14 residues. CDR1 is SQVTM, CDR2 ANQGSEA, per germline. Trimming pared 6 bases from V and 4 bases from J, leaving 16 bases between.

In this sample, this clone turned up a few times. This chain uses TRBV4-1 with TRBJ2-1; D unresolved. The germline V gene encodes CDR1 MGHRA and CDR2 YSYEKL. V shed 1 base and J shed 5 bases, with 6 bases lying between them. The CDR3 totals 13 residues. Written as DNA, the CDR3 is TGCGCCAGCAGCCAAGTGATGAACAATGAGCAGTTCTTC. Protein: CASSQVMNNEQFF.

V usage is TRBV5-6 and J usage is TRBJ1-2; D gene ambiguous. Germline lookup yields CDR1 SGHDT and CDR2 YYEEEE. V was trimmed by 4 bases and J by 11 bases, leaving 12 bases between them. The CDR3 sequence is 11 residues long. CDR3 DNA sequence: TGTGCCAGCAGCACCAACACCCGGTACACCTTC. This translates into CASSTNTRYTF.

This chain uses TRBV4-1 with TRBJ2-6; D is perhaps TRBD2 (5 bases). V gave up 2 bases and J gave up 2 bases, with 13 bases separating them. The CDR3 extends over 17 amino acids. CDR1 and CDR2 from the germline V gene are MGHRA and YSYEKL. CDR3 coding DNA: TGCGCCAGCAGCCAACCGTTCGGGGAGCCTGGGGCCAACGTCCTGACTTTC. Residues: CASSQPFGEPGANVLTF.

This clone was detected only a few times. In DNA, the CDR3 is TGTGCCATCAGTGAGGAGACTAGCGCGCAGAGGGAGCAGTACTTC. Residues: CAISEETSAQREQYF. The chain carries TRBV10-3 and TRBJ2-7, with TRBD2 identical over 8 bases. Trimming removed 2 bases from V and 7 bases from J; junction bases left unmatched: 10. The CDR3 runs 15 residues. CDR1 ENHRY and CDR2 SYGVKD come from the germline V gene.

This chain links TRBV9 with TRBJ2-7; D is possibly TRBD1 (6 bases). The length of the CDR3 is 15 residues. Looked up from germline, CDR1 is SGDLS and CDR2 is YYNGEE. V lost 1 base and J 2 bases, leaving 13 bases between the germline ends. DNA for the CDR3: TGTGCCAGCAGCGTAAAGGGGGAAAAAACCTACGAGCAGTACTTC. Translation gives CASSVKGEKTYEQYF. Full variable domain (missing parts from reference TRBV9 and TRBJ2-7): DSGVTQTPKHLITATGQRVTLRCSPRSGDLSVYWYQQSLDQGLQFLIQYYNGEERAKGNILERFSAQQFPDLHSELNLSSLELGDSALYFCASSVKGEKTYEQYFGPGTRLTVT.

V usage is TRBV6-5 and J usage is TRBJ1-2; D is ambiguous. Germline values: CDR1 MNHEY, CDR2 SVGAGI. Trimming removed 8 bases at V and 5 bases at J, with 12 bases between. The CDR3 consists of 12 residues. CDR3 region: CASGDGGYGYTF. The CDR3 nucleotides are TGTGCCAGCGGAGACGGAGGTTATGGCTACACCTTC.

This chain links TRBV2 with TRBJ1-2; D is uncertain. V was trimmed by 10 bases and J by 0 bases, leaving 12 bases between them. This CDR3 spans 13 amino acids. Germline loops: CDR1 SNHLY, CDR2 FYNNEI. CDR3 loop: CANKALANYGYTF. In DNA, the CDR3 is TGTGCCAACAAGGCCCTAGCTAACTATGGCTACACCTTC.

The V and J genes are TRBV9 and TRBJ1-1; D unresolved. From germline, CDR1 is SGDLS and CDR2 YYNGEE. This CDR3 is 13 amino acids long. The ends were cut back, 0 bases at V and 3 bases at J, with 6 bases in the middle. CDR3 protein: CASSVERYTEAFF. CDR3 DNA sequence: TGTGCCAGCAGCGTAGAGAGGTACACTGAAGCTTTCTTT.

This chain joins TRBV6-1 and TRBJ1-5; maybe TRBD1 (5 bases). Looked up from germline, CDR1 is MNHNS and CDR2 is SASEGT. The V end lost 2 bases, the J end lost 4 bases, and 9 bases lay between the germline ends. The CDR3 loop spans 14 amino acids. The CDR3 DNA reads TGTGCCAGCAGTGAACGGACACTGAATCAGCCCCAGCATTTT. Translating gives CASSERTLNQPQHF.